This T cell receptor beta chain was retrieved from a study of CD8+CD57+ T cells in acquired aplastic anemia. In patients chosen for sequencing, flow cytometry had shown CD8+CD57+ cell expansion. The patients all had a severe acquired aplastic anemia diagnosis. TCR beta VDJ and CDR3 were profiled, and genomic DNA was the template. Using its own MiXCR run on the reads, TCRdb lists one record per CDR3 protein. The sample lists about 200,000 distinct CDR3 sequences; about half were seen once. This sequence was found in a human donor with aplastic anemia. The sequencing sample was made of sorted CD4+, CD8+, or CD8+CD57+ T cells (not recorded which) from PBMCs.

CDR3 sequence reads: CASTPGGLQGQETQYF. The CDR3 region has the DNA TGTGCCAGCACCCCCGGGGGGCTACAGGGGCAAGAGACCCAGTACTTC. The rearrangement links TRBV27 to TRBJ2-5; D is perhaps TRBD1 or TRBD2 (7 bases each). The ends were cut back, 7 bases at V and 2 bases at J, with 20 bases in the middle. Germline V gene lookup returns CDR1 MNHEY and CDR2 SMNVEV (reference sequence). There are 16 residues in the CDR3.